The 22 T cell receptor beta chains below all came from one sample that was sequenced in a study of blood T cell repertoires in COVID-19. This table comes from immunoSEQ multiplex PCR, and its TCRdb copy is limited to in-frame clones, with some not included. The table lists some 200,000 clones, approximately 80% of them singletons, with around 7.4% in the top ten. Sequencing input: PBMCs or T cells enriched from blood (not recorded which). All receptors come from a woman in her forties with acute COVID-19.

The chain links TRBV3-1 (or the pseudogene TRBV3-2) to TRBJ1-1; TRBD1 might be the D (5 bases). Per the germline V gene, CDR1 is LGHDT and CDR2 is YNNKEL (reference sequence). This CDR3 has 12 amino acids. Trimming removed 2 bases at V and 8 bases at J, with 9 bases between. CDR3 amino acids: CASSQLPGEAFF. The DNA of the CDR3 is TGTGCCAGCAGCCAACTGCCAGGGGAAGCTTTCTTT.

The chain joins TRBV5-1 to TRBJ2-5, with TRBD1 as a possible D gene (5 bases). Germline values: CDR1 SGHRS, CDR2 YFSETQ. The CDR3 covers 17 residues. V was clipped by 2 bases and J by 3 bases, with 20 bases between them. The CDR3, as DNA: TGCGCCAGCAGCTTTAAAATGACCCAGGGTGTAGAAGAGACCCAGTACTTC. The encoded protein is CASSFKMTQGVEETQYF.

The V call is TRBV3-1 (or the pseudogene TRBV3-2), the J call TRBJ1-1, with 7 bases fitting TRBD1. The germline gives CDR1 LGHDT, CDR2 YNNKEL (reference sequence). The CDR3 extends over 14 amino acids. Germline trimming cut 4 bases from V and 5 bases from J; bases unmatched to any gene: 7. CDR3 in amino acids: CASSLQGFRTEAFF. In DNA, the CDR3 is TGTGCCAGCAGCCTACAGGGGTTTAGGACTGAAGCTTTCTTT.

The gene calls are TRBV28 and TRBJ2-7; 12 bases are a match to TRBD2. Germline V gene data show CDR1 as MDHEN and CDR2 as SYDVKM. V lost 6 bases and J lost 4; bases outside the gene matches: 4. This CDR3 is built from 14 residues. The CDR3 spells CASSPTSGRYEQYF. The CDR3 DNA reads TGTGCCAGCAGCCCGACTAGCGGGAGATACGAGCAGTACTTC.

The V call is TRBV7-8, the J call TRBJ1-4, with D maybe TRBD1 (6 bases). The CDR3 runs to 17 residues. Germline V gene data show CDR1 as SGHVS and CDR2 as FQNEAQ. V gave up 6 bases and J gave up 2 bases, with 19 bases separating them. This CDR3 is CASSPRGHRATNEKLFF. DNA for the CDR3: TGTGCCAGCAGTCCCCGAGGCCACAGGGCGACTAATGAAAAACTGTTTTTT. Filled out from reference TRBV7-8 and TRBJ1-4, the complete variable domain reads GAGVSQSPRYKVAKRGQDVALRCDPISGHVSLFWYQQALGQGPEFLTYFQNEAQLDKSGLPSDRFFAERPEGSVSTLKIQRTQQEDSAVYLCASSPRGHRATNEKLFFGSGTQLSVL.

A few counts support this clone. This chain uses TRBV6-5 with TRBJ2-3; TRBD2 agrees at 7 bases. CDR1 and CDR2 (germline): MNHEY, SVGAGI. The CDR3 runs to 15 residues. The V and J ends lost 6 bases and 1 base, in that order; junction bases with no gene match: 7. In DNA, the CDR3 is TGTGCCAGCAGGGGGGGGACTTTTCGCACAGATACGCAGTATTTT. Translated: CASRGGTFRTDTQYF.

The J gene is TRBJ1-5, the V gene TRBV5-4; D is perhaps TRBD1 (5 bases). The germline V gene has CDR1 SGHNT and CDR2 YYREEE (reference sequence). V lost 1 base and J 1 base, leaving 6 bases between the germline ends. The CDR3 totals 14 residues. The CDR3 spells CASSLKGSNQPQHF. The DNA for the CDR3 is TGTGCCAGCAGCTTGAAGGGGAGCAATCAGCCCCAGCATTTT.

The genes are TRBV6-5 and TRBJ2-7; the D is unclear. The CDR3 consists of 12 residues. The germline V gene encodes CDR1 MNHEY and CDR2 SVGAGI. Trimming took off 2 bases at V and 2 bases at J, with 4 bases between the two ends. CDR3 protein: CASSYGPYEQYF. CDR3 DNA: TGTGCCAGCAGTTACGGGCCCTACGAGCAGTACTTC.

V usage is TRBV6-5 and J usage is TRBJ1-2, with D tentatively TRBD1 (5 bases). This CDR3 has 14 residues. Germline assignment: CDR1 MNHEY and CDR2 SVGAGI. The V end was cut by 9 bases, the J end by 6 bases, with 20 bases between. The CDR3 loop is CASERGGSLDGYTF. CDR3 coding DNA: TGTGCCAGTGAGAGGGGCGGGAGTTTGGATGGCTACACCTTC.

The genes are TRBV11-3 and TRBJ2-1; 15 bases line up with TRBD2. The V gene's germline CDR1 is SGHNT and CDR2 YENEEA. Unmatched junction bases numbered 4, after V lost 5 bases and J lost 2 bases. This CDR3 is 17 amino acids long. Written as DNA, the CDR3 is TGTGCCAGCAGCGGGACTAGCGGGGGGATTACCTACAATGAGCAGTTCTTC. This sequence encodes CASSGTSGGITYNEQFF. Full variable domain (remainder filled in from reference TRBV11-3 and TRBJ2-1): EAGVVQSPRYKIIEKKQPVAFWCNPISGHNTLYWYLQNLGQGPELLIRYENEEAVDDSQLPKDRFSAERLKGVDSTLKIQPAELGDSAVYLCASSGTSGGITYNEQFFGPGTRLTVL.

The chain recombines TRBV4-3 with TRBJ2-3; tentatively, D is TRBD2 (5 bases). Trimming took off 0 bases at V and 1 base at J, with 14 bases between the two ends. Germline loops: CDR1 LGHNA, CDR2 YSLEER. CDR3 length: 17 residues. CDR3 sequence (DNA): TGCGCCAGCAGCCAAGATGCGAGCGGATGGGGCACAGATACGCAGTATTTT. Translating gives CASSQDASGWGTDTQYF.

The chain employs TRBV5-1 and TRBJ1-2; 7 bases match TRBD1. This CDR3 region has 14 residues. With 2 bases clipped from V and 8 bases from J, the junction kept 9 bases outside the gene matches. Germline V gene data show CDR1 as SGHRS and CDR2 as YFSETQ. This CDR3 reads CASSFEGASNGYTF. The CDR3 DNA reads TGCGCCAGCAGCTTCGAGGGGGCATCAAACGGCTACACCTTC. The full variable domain, in which reference TRBV5-1 and TRBJ1-2 provide the parts outside the CDR3, is KAGVTQTPRYLIKTRGQQVTLSCSPISGHRSVSWYQQTPGQGLQFLFEYFSETQRNKGNFPGRFSGRQFSNSRSEMNVSTLELGDSALYLCASSFEGASNGYTFGSGTRLTVV.

The chain has TRBV2 and TRBJ2-5; 15 bases are a match to TRBD2. The V and J ends lost 6 bases and 2 bases, in that order; junction bases with no gene match: 1. Germline CDR1 SNHLY, CDR2 FYNNEI. CDR3 length: 15 amino acids. In DNA form, the CDR3 reads TGTGCCAGCAGGGGACTAGCGGGAGGTCAAGAGACCCAGTACTTC. Translated, it gives CASRGLAGGQETQYF.

The CDR3 nucleotides are TGTGCCAGCAGCTTAGACGGACAGGGTTGGACTGAAGCTTTCTTT. It encodes CASSLDGQGWTEAFF. The chain uses TRBV7-2 and TRBJ1-1, with TRBD1 matching 8 bases. This CDR3 has 15 amino acids. The germline CDR1 and CDR2 sequences are SGHTA and FQGNSA. V trimming: 1 base; J trimming: 5 bases; junction bases outside the gene matches: 6.

This clone was observed once. Other DNA sequences in the sample encode the same CDR3. The chain joins TRBV5-1 to TRBJ2-3; 9 bases line up with TRBD2. CDR1 and CDR2 from the germline V gene are SGHRS and YFSETQ. The CDR3 is made up of 15 amino acids. Germline trimming cut 4 bases from V and 0 bases from J; bases unmatched to any gene: 3. The CDR3 nucleotides read TGCGCCAGCAGCCTTAGCGGGGGAAGCACAGATACGCAGTATTTT. Protein product: CASSLSGGSTDTQYF.

The CDR3 loop is CASSPGQGYGYEQYF. The CDR3 DNA is TGTGCCAGCAGCCCAGGACAGGGGTATGGTTACGAGCAGTACTTC. The V and J genes are TRBV6-5 and TRBJ2-7; TRBD1 matches 9 bases. This CDR3 has 15 residues. Germline CDR1 MNHEY, CDR2 SVGAGI. V was pared by 6 bases and J by 4 bases, with 10 bases of the junction left unmatched.

The V gene is TRBV2, the J gene TRBJ1-2; the D gene is possibly TRBD1 (6 bases). Germline CDR1 and CDR2: SNHLY and FYNNEI. The V and J ends lost 7 bases and 8 bases respectively, with 14 bases between them. The CDR3 totals 12 residues. The CDR3 loop is CASTARGGGYTF. Written as DNA, the CDR3 is TGTGCCAGCACCGCGAGGGGGGGAGGCTACACCTTC.

CDR3 sequence reads: CASSLLYYEQYF. In nucleotides, the CDR3 is TGTGCCAGCAGCCTCCTATACTACGAGCAGTACTTC. The rearrangement uses TRBV7-2 and TRBJ2-7; D gene uncertain. The CDR3 is 12 residues long. Germline CDR1 and CDR2: SGHTA and FQGNSA. Trimming removed 5 bases at V and 3 bases at J, with 8 bases between.

This chain uses TRBV7-3 with TRBJ2-3, with 7 bases identical to TRBD2. V lost 5 bases and J lost 0; bases outside the gene matches: 5. CDR1 and CDR2 (germline): SGHTA, FQGTGA. The CDR3 spans 15 residues. DNA of the CDR3: TGTGCCAGCAGCCCCCGACTAGCTAGCACAGATACGCAGTATTTT. This gives the protein CASSPRLASTDTQYF.

This chain links TRBV5-8 with TRBJ1-1, with D unresolved. The germline V and J ends were trimmed by 6 bases and 6 bases, with 9 bases remaining between them. The CDR3 has 11 residues. In germline, CDR1 is SGHTS, CDR2 YDEGEE. CDR3 nucleotide sequence: TGTGCCAGCACCAGAGGAGCTGAAGCTTTCTTT. This translates into CASTRGAEAFF.

J is TRBJ2-2 and V is TRBV9, with TRBD2 matching 10 bases. The CDR3 sequence is 17 residues long. Looked up from germline, CDR1 is SGDLS and CDR2 is YYNGEE. Trimming removed 4 bases from V and 4 bases from J; junction bases left unmatched: 10. CDR3 DNA sequence: TGTGCCAGCAGCTTCCGACTAGCGGGCAGATTCACCGGGGAGCTGTTTTTT. Translated, it gives CASSFRLAGRFTGELFF.

V and J are TRBV3-1 (or the pseudogene TRBV3-2) and TRBJ1-2; D gene unclear. V shed 8 bases and J shed 1 base, with 8 bases lying between them. CDR3 length: 12 residues. Germline V gene data show CDR1 as LGHDT and CDR2 as YNNKEL (reference sequence). The CDR3 spells CASAGSNYGYTF. CDR3 nucleotide sequence: TGTGCCAGCGCCGGGAGTAACTATGGCTACACCTTC.